The clone carrying this TCR beta chain was observed at least ten times. The authors built TCR beta libraries using iRepertoire HTBI primers and Arm-PCR of CDR3 regions. Each CDR3 protein gets one entry after TCRdb re-called the multiplex PCR reads with MiXCR. The sample shows roughly 450,000 distinct CDR3 sequences, roughly 22% of them seen only once. Sample time point: persistent/refractory GD, antithyroid drugs over 5 years with positive TRAb. From RNA extracted from PBMCs, the TCR library was made. The sample comes from a study of regulatory T cells in long-lasting Graves disease. Trimming shortened V by 6 bases and J by 0 bases, and 21 bases separated the two germline ends. This CDR3 has 19 amino acids.

J is TRBJ1-6 and V is TRBV12-3 or TRBV12-4; D possibly corresponds to TRBD1 (6 bases). The material sequenced was peripheral blood mononuclear cells (PBMCs), taken when the disease was refractory, from a patient treated with antithyroid drugs. This receptor was identified in a female donor with Graves disease. The CDR3 region is CASRGEQGTLSSYNSPLHF. CDR3 bases: TGTGCCAGCAGGGGCGAACAGGGTACCTTGAGCTCCTATAATTCACCCCTCCACTTT.